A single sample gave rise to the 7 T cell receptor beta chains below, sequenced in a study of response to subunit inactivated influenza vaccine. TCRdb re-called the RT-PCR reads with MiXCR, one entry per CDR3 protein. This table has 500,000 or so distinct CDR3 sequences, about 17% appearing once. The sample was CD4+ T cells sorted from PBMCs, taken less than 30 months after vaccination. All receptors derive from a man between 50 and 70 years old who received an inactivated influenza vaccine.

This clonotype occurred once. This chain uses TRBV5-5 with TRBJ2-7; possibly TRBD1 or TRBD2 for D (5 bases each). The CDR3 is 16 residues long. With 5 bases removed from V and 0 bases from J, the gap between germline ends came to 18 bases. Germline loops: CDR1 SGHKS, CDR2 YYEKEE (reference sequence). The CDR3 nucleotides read TGTGCCAGCAGTAAAGAACCGGGACGGCGCTCCTACGAGCAGTACTTC. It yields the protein CASSKEPGRRSYEQYF. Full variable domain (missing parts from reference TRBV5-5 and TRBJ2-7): DAGVTQSPTHLIKTRGQQVTLRCSPISGHKSVSWYQQVLGQGPQFIFQYYEKEERGRGNFPDRFSARQFPNYSSELNVNALLLGDSALYLCASSKEPGRRSYEQYFGPGTRLTVT.

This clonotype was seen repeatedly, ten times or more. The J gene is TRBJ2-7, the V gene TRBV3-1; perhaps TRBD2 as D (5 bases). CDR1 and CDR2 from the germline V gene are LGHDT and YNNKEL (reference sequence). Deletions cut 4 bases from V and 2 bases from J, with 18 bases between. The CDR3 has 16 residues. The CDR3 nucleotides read TGTGCCAGCAGCCGAAAGGACGAGTGGACTCCCTACGAGCAGTACTTC. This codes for CASSRKDEWTPYEQYF.

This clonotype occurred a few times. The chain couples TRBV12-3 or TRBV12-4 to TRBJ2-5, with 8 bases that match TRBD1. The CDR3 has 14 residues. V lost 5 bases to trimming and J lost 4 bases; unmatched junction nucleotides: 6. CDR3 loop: CASSHRTGGETQYF. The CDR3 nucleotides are TGTGCCAGCAGTCACCGAACAGGGGGAGAGACCCAGTACTTC.

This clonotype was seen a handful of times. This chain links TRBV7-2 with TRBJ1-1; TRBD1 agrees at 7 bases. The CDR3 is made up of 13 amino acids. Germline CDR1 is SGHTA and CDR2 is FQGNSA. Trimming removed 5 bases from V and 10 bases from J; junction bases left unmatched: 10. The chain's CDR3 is CASSPSKGASAFF. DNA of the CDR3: TGTGCCAGCAGCCCGTCCAAGGGGGCGTCAGCTTTCTTT.

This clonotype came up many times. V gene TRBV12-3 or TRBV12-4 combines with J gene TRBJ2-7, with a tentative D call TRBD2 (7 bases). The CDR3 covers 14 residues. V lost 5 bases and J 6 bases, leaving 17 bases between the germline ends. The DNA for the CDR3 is TGTGCCAGCAGTAGGGGGGGGTTGGAACGCGAGCAGTACTTC. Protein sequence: CASSRGGLEREQYF.

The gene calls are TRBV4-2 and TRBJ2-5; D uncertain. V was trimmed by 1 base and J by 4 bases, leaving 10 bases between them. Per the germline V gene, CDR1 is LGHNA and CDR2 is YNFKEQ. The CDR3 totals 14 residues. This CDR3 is CASSQVPLPETQYF. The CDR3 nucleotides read TGTGCCAGCAGCCAAGTCCCCCTACCAGAGACCCAGTACTTC.

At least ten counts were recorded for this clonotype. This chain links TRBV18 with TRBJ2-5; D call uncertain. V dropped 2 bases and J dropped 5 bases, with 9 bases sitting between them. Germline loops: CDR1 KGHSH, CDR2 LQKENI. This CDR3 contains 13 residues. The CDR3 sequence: CASSPTAGETQYF. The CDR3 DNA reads TGTGCCAGCTCACCAACAGCCGGGGAGACCCAGTACTTC.